The 29 T cell receptor beta chains listed next were all sequenced from one sample in a study of T cells in women clearing cervical HPV infection (dated by TCRdb to 2017 to 2018). To prepare the library, the immunoSEQ multiplex PCR assay was applied. Imported from immuneACCESS, the table was reduced by TCRdb to in-frame sequences with V and J called. These copies leave out some clones; in studies compared against another copy, an unresolved V gene accounts for under half, and the cause of the remainder is not known. The sample's own table lists roughly 22,000 clones. The top ten constitute 10% to 15% of the sample. The sequenced sample was blood buffy coat. The receptors here all came from a woman between 18 and 70 years old with a cervical HPV16 infection that either progressed to CIN3+ or cleared (not recorded which).

Incomplete CDR3 DNA: TGCAGTGCTAGCGGTAGCGGGAAGAACGAG. Translated, it gives CSASGSGKNE. The whole CDR3 sequence reads CSASGSGKNEQYF. The V and J genes are TRBV20-1 and TRBJ2-7; 8 nucleotides agree with TRBD2. The CDR3 goes on 3 residues after the read ends, and that part is filled in from the germline J gene. The trim removed 3 bases at V and 5 bases at J, leaving 6 bases unmatched. The CDR3 is made up of 13 amino acids. Germline V gives CDR1 DFQATT, CDR2 SNEGSKA (reference sequence).

On this clone: The CDR3 extends 3 residues past the end of the read, so its final part is completed from the germline J gene. The chain joins TRBV18 to TRBJ1-2; D gene ambiguous. This CDR3 is 16 amino acids long. Germline CDR1 and CDR2: KGHSH and LQKENI. Partial CDR3 DNA: TGTGCCAGCTCACCAAGACTAGCGGGAGGTTACAATGAC. This sequence encodes CASSPRLAGGYND. The complete CDR3 reads CASSPRLAGGYNDYTF.

A note on this clone: From the germline J gene comes the end of the CDR3, since the read stops 3 residues before it. The chain links TRBV20-1 to TRBJ1-1; possibly TRBD1 for D (6 bases). Deletions cut 6 bases from V and 1 base from J, with 15 bases between. The CDR3 covers 14 residues. CDR1 is DFQATT and CDR2 is SNEGSKA in the germline V gene (reference sequence). The CDR3: CSATGGRRNTEAFF. CDR3 DNA (partial): TGCAGTGCCACCGGGGGGCGAAGGAACACTGAA.

As concerns this clone: The CDR3 extends 3 residues past the end of the read, so its final part is completed from the germline J gene. This chain uses TRBV7-2 with TRBJ2-2, with 8 bases lining up with TRBD2. The CDR3 is made up of 15 amino acids. Per germline, CDR1 SGHTA and CDR2 FQGNSA. V lost 2 bases to trimming and J lost 7 bases; unmatched junction nucleotides: 6. The CDR3 bases that were read are TGTGCCAGCAGCTTAAGAGCGGGAGCGGGCGGGGAG. This encodes CASSLRAGAGGE. The whole CDR3 sequence is CASSLRAGAGGELFF.

Notes on this clone: The read comes to an end 3 residues before the CDR3 does, leaving the germline J gene to fill in the end. The chain combines TRBV19 with TRBJ2-2, with a possible D match to TRBD1 (7 bases). CDR1 is LNHDA, CDR2 SQIVND, per germline (reference sequence). The CDR3 spans 13 residues. The CDR3: CASTGRGDSPLFF. The sequenced CDR3 bases are TGTGCCAGTACGGGCAGGGGGGATTCACCG.

For this clone: The read stops 3 residues short of the end of the CDR3; the missing end is completed from the germline J gene. J is TRBJ1-2 and V is TRBV19; D remains ambiguous. Germline V gene data show CDR1 as LNHDA and CDR2 as SQIVND (reference sequence). This CDR3 is 16 amino acids long. The CDR3 loop reads CASSIRSTGSSYDYTF. The part of the CDR3 DNA that was read is TGTGCCAGTAGTATAAGATCGACGGGGAGCTCCTACGAC.

Note on this clone: The read halts 3 residues ahead of the CDR3 end, with the missing end drawn from the germline J gene. The chain couples TRBV6-2 or TRBV6-3 to TRBJ1-2, with D possibly being TRBD1 (6 bases). CDR1 is MNHEY and CDR2 is SVGEGT in the germline V gene. This CDR3 has 17 residues. CDR3 region: CASRPRGGGGKDNDYTF. CDR3 DNA (partial): TGTGCCAGCAGACCGAGGGGGGGTGGCGGAAAGGACAATGAC.

A word on this clone: The read ends 3 residues early relative to the CDR3; the germline J gene fills the gap. The V and J genes are TRBV19 and TRBJ2-7; no clear D gene. The germline gives CDR1 LNHDA, CDR2 SQIVND (reference sequence). The CDR3 totals 14 residues. V lost 3 bases and J 3 bases, leaving 12 bases between the germline ends. CDR3 sequence: CASSINDNNYEQYF. Incomplete CDR3 DNA: TGTGCCAGTAGTATTAACGACAACAACTACGAG.

In the case of this clone: The CDR3 end lies 3 residues beyond the end of the read and is filled in from the germline J gene. The chain recombines TRBV14 with TRBJ2-3, with TRBD1 matching over 7 bases. Germline CDR1 is SGHDN and CDR2 is FVKESK. The CDR3 extends over 15 amino acids. The CDR3 sequence is CASSQTGVVKKTQYF. The CDR3 bases that were read are TGTGCCAGCAGCCAAACAGGGGTGGTTAAAAAGACG. The full variable domain, in which reference TRBV14 and TRBJ2-3 provide the parts outside the CDR3, is EAGVTQFPSHSVIEKGQTVTLRCDPISGHDNLYWYRRVMGKEIKFLLHFVKESKQDESGMPNNRFLAERTGGTYSTLKVQPAELEDSGVYFCASSQTGVVKKTQYFGPGTRLTVL.

In the case of this clone: The DNA ends 3 residues before the CDR3 does, and the rest of the CDR3 is filled in from the germline J gene. The chain carries TRBV28 and TRBJ2-2; 9 positions agree with TRBD1. This CDR3 spans 16 amino acids. Germline V CDR1 and CDR2: MDHEN, SYDVKM. The covered CDR3 bases are TGTGCCAGCAGTACCCGGGGACAGGGAGGTGGATCACCG. Residues: CASSTRGQGGGSP. The entire CDR3 protein is CASSTRGQGGGSPLFF.

A remark on this clone: With the read ending 3 residues before the CDR3 end, the germline J gene is used to fill in that end. This chain links TRBV30 with TRBJ1-2; D is ambiguous. This CDR3 has 13 residues. Germline CDR1 is GTSNPN and CDR2 is SVGIG (reference sequence). The CDR3 DNA, read in part, is TGTGCCTGGAAGCTGACTAGCGGCTACGAC. Translation: CAWKLTSGYD. The whole CDR3 reads CAWKLTSGYDYTF. Based on the CDR3 plus reference TRBV30 and TRBJ1-2, the full variable domain is SQTIHQWPATLVQPVGSPLSLECTVEGTSNPNLYWYRQAAGRGLQLLFYSVGIGQISSEVPQNLSASRPQDRQFILSSKKLLLSDSGFYLCAWKLTSGYDYTFGSGTRLTVV.

Worth noting for this clone: The read ends 3 residues before the CDR3 terminus; that terminus is restored from the germline J gene. This chain links TRBV7-6 with TRBJ1-2; a possible D gene is TRBD1 (5 bases). This CDR3 contains 15 residues. Germline V gives CDR1 SGHVS, CDR2 FNYEAQ. Partial CDR3 DNA: TGTGCCAGCAGCCGAACGGACATTAGCACAGATACC. This codes for CASSRTDISTDT. The entire CDR3 is CASSRTDISTDTYTF.

In regard to this clone: The missing CDR3 end, 3 residues past where the read stops, is filled in from the germline J gene. The genes are TRBV5-1 and TRBJ2-3; a possible D gene is TRBD2 (6 bases). This CDR3 is 14 amino acids long. The V end was cut by 4 bases, the J end by 2 bases, with 11 bases between. Germline CDR1 reads SGHRS; CDR2 reads YFSETQ. This CDR3 is CASSPGTATDTQYF. The part of the CDR3 DNA that was read is TGCGCCAGCAGCCCTGGGACTGCCACAGATACG.

On this clone itself: The read stops 3 residues short of the end of the CDR3; the missing end is completed from the germline J gene. The chain is built from TRBV10-3 and TRBJ1-5, with TRBD1 as a possible D gene (6 bases). The CDR3 has 13 residues. The V end was cut by 10 bases, the J end by 2 bases, with 12 bases between. The germline V gene has CDR1 ENHRY and CDR2 SYGVKD. Partial CDR3 DNA: TGTGCCACAGGGGTTAATGGCAATCAGCCC. It is translated as CATGVNGNQP. The entire CDR3 is CATGVNGNQPQHF.

A remark on this clone: Sequencing ends 3 residues short of the CDR3 end; the germline J gene provides the rest. The chain is built from TRBV2 and TRBJ2-1; tentative D call: TRBD2 (5 bases). Germline assignment: CDR1 SNHLY and CDR2 FYNNEI. Trimming removed 6 bases at V and 7 bases at J, with 13 bases between. CDR3 length: 13 residues. CDR3: CASSALPGNEQFF. The sequenced CDR3 bases are TGTGCCAGCAGCGCCCTCCCGGGGAATGAG.

Notes on this clone: The observed sequence ends 3 residues before the CDR3 terminus, with the missing tail filled in from the germline J gene. The chain carries TRBV19 and TRBJ1-2; no reliable D call. CDR1 LNHDA and CDR2 SQIVND come from the germline V gene (reference sequence). The CDR3 covers 16 residues. CDR3 region: CASRATSYSSYNDYTF. The covered CDR3 bases are TGTGCCAGTAGGGCCACGAGCTACAGCTCCTACAATGAC.

Worth noting for this clone: The CDR3 extends 3 residues past the end of the read, so its final part is completed from the germline J gene. This sequence joins TRBV7-9 and TRBJ2-2; D unresolved. Germline V CDR1 and CDR2: SEHNR, FQNEAQ (reference sequence). The CDR3 loop spans 15 amino acids. CDR3 DNA (partial): TGTGCCAGCAGCTCAACCCATATGGGCGAGGAAAAG. This translates into CASSSTHMGEEK. The full-length CDR3 reads as CASSSTHMGEEKLFF.

Details on this clone: The read ends 3 residues before the CDR3 terminus; that terminus is restored from the germline J gene. The genes are TRBV2 and TRBJ1-3; the D is unclear. CDR1 SNHLY and CDR2 FYNNEI come from the germline V gene. Between the trimmed V and J ends, which lost 8 bases and 0 bases, there was a span of 14 bases. The CDR3 is 15 residues long. The CDR3 bases that were read are TGTGCCAGCTTCCCAAGACAAGTCTCTGGAAACACC. This translates into CASFPRQVSGNT. From start to end, the CDR3 is CASFPRQVSGNTIYF.

Comments on this clone: The sequence runs out 3 residues before the end of the CDR3; the remainder is reconstructed from the germline J gene. The chain recombines TRBV20-1 with TRBJ1-2, with D uncertain. The V end was cut by 1 base, the J end by 0 bases, with 9 bases between. The CDR3 is 14 residues long. The germline V gene encodes CDR1 DFQATT and CDR2 SNEGSKA (reference sequence). The CDR3 spells CSARVPTSNYGYTF. The part of the CDR3 DNA that was read is TGCAGTGCTAGAGTCCCGACATCTAACTATGGC.

A word on this clone: The read terminates 3 residues ahead of where the CDR3 ends, so the germline J gene completes it. V is TRBV5-4 and J is TRBJ2-3; TRBD2 matches at 11 bases. CDR1 and CDR2 from the germline V gene are SGHNT and YYREEE (reference sequence). The V and J ends lost 5 bases and 2 bases, in that order; junction bases with no gene match: 7. The CDR3 sequence is 16 residues long. CDR3 region: CASSSRLAGNTDTQYF. Incomplete CDR3 DNA: TGTGCCAGCAGTTCCCGACTAGCGGGAAACACAGATACG.

On this clone: The read ends 3 residues early relative to the CDR3; the germline J gene fills the gap. The chain is built from TRBV7-9 and TRBJ1-5, with TRBD1 as a possible D gene (5 bases). The CDR3 loop spans 13 amino acids. With 1 base removed from V and 6 bases from J, the gap between germline ends came to 7 bases. The germline gives CDR1 SEHNR, CDR2 FQNEAQ (reference sequence). The sequenced part of the CDR3 DNA is TGTGCCAGCAGCTTAGAGGGGCGTCAGCCC. It is translated as CASSLEGRQP. The entire CDR3 protein is CASSLEGRQPQHF.

Note on this clone: Read coverage stops 3 residues before the CDR3 terminus; the germline J gene supplies the remainder. The chain has TRBV11-2 and TRBJ2-7; unclear D gene. This CDR3 has 13 amino acids. Germline V gene data show CDR1 as SGHAT and CDR2 as FQNNGV. V lost 5 bases to trimming and J lost 3 bases, with 11 bases between them. The CDR3 region is CASSPGAGYEQYF. CDR3 bases read: TGTGCCAGCAGCCCAGGAGCAGGCTACGAG.

CDR3: CASSLGGSASALFF. The sequenced part of the CDR3 DNA is TGTGCCAGCAGCTTGGGAGGGTCAGCTTCGGCG. J is TRBJ2-2 and V is TRBV5-4; the D gene is possibly TRBD2 (5 bases). Coverage ceases 3 residues before the CDR3 finishes, and the germline J gene fills in the end. Germline loops: CDR1 SGHNT, CDR2 YYREEE (reference sequence). The CDR3 length is 14 residues.

This chain's CDR3 is CASSLARTGGYYEQYF. Partial CDR3 DNA: TGCGCCAGCAGCTTGGCCCGGACAGGGGGCTACTACGAG. V is TRBV5-1 and J is TRBJ2-7, with 11 bases lining up with TRBD1. The read is 3 residues too short to cover the CDR3 end, so that end is filled in from the germline J gene. V lost 0 bases, J lost 3 bases, and 5 bases stayed unmatched. The CDR3 consists of 16 residues. In germline, CDR1 is SGHRS, CDR2 YFSETQ.

About this clone: The CDR3 is cut off 3 residues early in the read; its end comes from the germline J gene. At the DNA level, this CDR3 is encoded by other sequences in the same sample as well. The chain links TRBV2 to TRBJ1-3; possible D gene TRBD1, 6 bases. The ends were cut back, 8 bases at V and 4 bases at J, with 9 bases in the middle. Germline assignment: CDR1 SNHLY and CDR2 FYNNEI. This CDR3 region has 12 residues. The sequenced part of the CDR3 DNA is TGTGCCAGCGGACAGTCCGGAAACACC. Its translation is CASGQSGNT. The CDR3 in full is CASGQSGNTIYF.

Turning to this clone: The sequenced fragment ends 3 residues before the CDR3 boundary, so the rest is inferred from the germline J gene. The rearrangement joins TRBV7-2 to TRBJ1-2, with D possibly matching TRBD1 (6 bases). Germline values: CDR1 SGHTA, CDR2 FQGNSA. The CDR3 is 15 residues long. CDR3 DNA (partial): TGTGCCAGCAGCTTAGCGAGAGGGGGAATAGGCGAC. This sequence encodes CASSLARGGIGD. The CDR3 in full is CASSLARGGIGDYTF.

A word on this clone: Read sequence stops 3 residues before the CDR3 end, and the germline J gene provides the missing end. The genes are TRBV5-1 and TRBJ2-1; 11 nucleotides agree with TRBD2. Unmatched junction bases numbered 3, after V lost 0 bases and J lost 7 bases. In germline, CDR1 is SGHRS, CDR2 YFSETQ. This CDR3 has 15 amino acids. Incomplete CDR3 DNA: TGCGCCAGCAGCTTGGGGACTAGCGGGTTAAATGAG. Protein: CASSLGTSGLNE. The entire CDR3 is CASSLGTSGLNEQFF. Drawing the rest from reference TRBV5-1 and TRBJ2-1, the complete variable domain is KAGVTQTPRYLIKTRGQQVTLSCSPISGHRSVSWYQQTPGQGLQFLFEYFSETQRNKGNFPGRFSGRQFSNSRSEMNVSTLELGDSALYLCASSLGTSGLNEQFFGPGTRLTVL.

A remark on this clone: With the read ending 3 residues before the CDR3 end, the germline J gene is used to fill in that end. The V call is TRBV5-1, the J call TRBJ2-1, with TRBD2 matching over 15 bases. The CDR3 contains 16 residues. CDR1 SGHRS and CDR2 YFSETQ come from the germline V gene. V was clipped by 0 bases and J by 9 bases; unmatched bases: 4. Incomplete CDR3 DNA: TGCGCCAGCAGCTTGGCGGGACTAGCGGGGGGAGGTGAG. Residues: CASSLAGLAGGGE. From start to end, the CDR3 is CASSLAGLAGGGEQFF.

For this clone: The DNA ends 3 residues before the CDR3 does, and the rest of the CDR3 is filled in from the germline J gene. V and J are TRBV5-1 and TRBJ2-3; possibly TRBD2 for D (6 bases). The germline CDR1 and CDR2 sequences are SGHRS and YFSETQ. There are 15 residues in the CDR3. The DNA read from the CDR3 is TGCGCCAGCAGCTTGGGGACGTCCGGGGGTCAGCCG. As protein: CASSLGTSGGQP. The whole CDR3 reads CASSLGTSGGQPQYF.